Included here is one TCR beta chain sequence, with context. Its antigen is still unknown. The entry originates in a study of post-analysis software for immune sequencing data. Study information: Patients with relapsing-remitting, secondary progressive and progressive-relapsing multiple sclerosis courses were all represented.

cDNA libraries of TCR beta carried unique molecular identifiers. Roughly 0.5 million cDNA molecules were obtained from approximately 0.91 to 9.4 million T cells. TCRdb processed the PCR reads anew with MiXCR; each CDR3 protein has one entry. The repertoire consists of roughly 600,000 distinct CDR3 sequences, with roughly two fifths occurring once and the leading ten covering roughly 1.7%. Study observations and caveats: By F measure, samples from a shared preparation batch strongly co-clustered. Controls showed significantly higher normalized Chao1 diversity than did multiple sclerosis patients. TRBV segments more frequent in patients than in controls numbered roughly 5 and included TRBV5-6, TRBV5-1 and TRBV20-1.

The CDR3 consists of 14 residues. The V gene lost 6 bases and the J gene lost 5 bases, with 16 bases spanning the gap. The germline gives CDR1 ENHRY, CDR2 SYGVKD. The TCR was taken from a girl aged 5-17 years with multiple sclerosis. Material: blood. The J gene is TRBJ2-5, the V gene TRBV10-3; possibly TRBD2 for D (6 bases). The CDR3 nucleotides are TGTGCCATCAGCGACCCCGGGAGCTGGGAGACCCAGTACTTC. Residues: CAISDPGSWETQYF.